This TCR beta chain stems from a study of blood T cells in healthy people across ages. A second roughly 7 to 11 cycle PCR used barcoded and J-beta primers. The authors tagged each cDNA molecule using a template-switch adaptor with 12 random nucleotides. Individual samples furnished no less than 2.5 million CDR3-containing paired-end reads apiece. TCRdb reanalysed the 5' RACE reads using MiXCR and keeps one entry per CDR3 protein. Of around 520,000 distinct CDR3 sequences in the sample, around a quarter were seen once. CDR3 length: 16 residues. From germline, CDR1 is SGHKS and CDR2 YYEKEE (reference sequence). V was pared by 5 bases and J by 0 bases, with 8 bases of the junction left unmatched. Of note for this clonotype: Its target is unknown.

Points from the study as a whole: PBMCs left unsorted prevented a conclusive naive versus antigen-experienced comparison.

The sample also formed part of further work on T cells of mothers and their children.

This clonotype was sampled from a boy aged 2-15 years in good health. This rearrangement joins TRBV5-5 to TRBJ2-1; TRBD2 aligns across 7 bases. Sequencing was done on a sample of blood. The CDR3 spells CASSFFGGDSYNEQFF. For the CDR3, the DNA is TGTGCCAGCAGTTTTTTTGGGGGGGACTCCTACAATGAGCAGTTCTTC.